This TCR beta chain was found in a study of blood T cells in healthy people across ages. Details on this clonotype: What it recognizes is unknown.

Next came a second PCR, run for about 7 to 12 cycles, which used a sample-barcoded 5' primer along with a J-beta primer mix. All samples yielded 2.5 million or more CDR3-containing paired-end reads. TCRdb called the 5' RACE reads again in MiXCR, with one record for every CDR3 protein. This table has hundreds of thousands of distinct CDR3 sequences, 20% to 30% appearing once. The CDR3 is 16 residues long. Study findings and constraints: No one knew whether donors had CMV, which possibly confounded expanded clonotype changes.

These data were also filed under a second study, of T cells of mothers and their children. As reported in that work: Per child, about 2.8 million TCR beta CDR3 reads were obtained, against over 10 million per mother. The study found thymic selection shapes TCR recombination output similarly in related and unrelated pairs.

The origin of this receptor is a boy younger than 18 in good health. The chain employs TRBV21-1 and TRBJ2-4; the table calls TRBD1, which could not be checked here. TRBV21-1 is reported as a pseudogene. Input material: blood. The CDR3 loop reads CASSRGRGRAKNIQYF. CDR3 DNA sequence: TGTGCCAGCAGCAGGGGCAGGGGGCGAGCCAAAAACATTCAGTACTTC.